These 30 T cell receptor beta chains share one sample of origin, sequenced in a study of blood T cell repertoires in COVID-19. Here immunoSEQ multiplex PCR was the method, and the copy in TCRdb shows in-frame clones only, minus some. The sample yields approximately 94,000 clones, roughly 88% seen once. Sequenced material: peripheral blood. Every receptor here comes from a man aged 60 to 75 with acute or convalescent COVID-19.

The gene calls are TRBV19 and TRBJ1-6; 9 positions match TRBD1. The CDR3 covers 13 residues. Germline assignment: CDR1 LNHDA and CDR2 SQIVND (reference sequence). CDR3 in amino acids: CGSRDRDNSPLHF. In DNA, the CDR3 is TGTGGATCCAGGGACAGGGATAATTCACCCCTCCACTTT.

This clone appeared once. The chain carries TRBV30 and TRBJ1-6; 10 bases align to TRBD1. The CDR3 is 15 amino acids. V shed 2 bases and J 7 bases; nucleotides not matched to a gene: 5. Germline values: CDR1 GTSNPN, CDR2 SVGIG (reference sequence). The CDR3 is CAWSLKGQGNSPLHF. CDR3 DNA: TGTGCCTGGAGTCTAAAGGGACAGGGGAATTCACCCCTCCACTTT.

The CDR3 is CASSYAPNTDTQYF. CDR3 nucleotides: TGTGCCAGCAGTTACGCTCCTAACACAGATACGCAGTATTTT. The chain is built from TRBV6-5 and TRBJ2-3; no firm D call. Trimming cost V 2 bases and J 2 bases, with 8 bases left between them. CDR1 is MNHEY and CDR2 is SVGAGI in the germline V gene. This CDR3 contains 14 residues.

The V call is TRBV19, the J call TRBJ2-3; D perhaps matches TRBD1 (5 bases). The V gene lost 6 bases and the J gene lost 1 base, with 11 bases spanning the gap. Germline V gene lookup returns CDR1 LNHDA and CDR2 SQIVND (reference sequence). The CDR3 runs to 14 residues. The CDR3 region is CASRQGSGTDTQYF. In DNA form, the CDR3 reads TGTGCCAGTAGGCAGGGAAGCGGCACAGATACGCAGTATTTT.

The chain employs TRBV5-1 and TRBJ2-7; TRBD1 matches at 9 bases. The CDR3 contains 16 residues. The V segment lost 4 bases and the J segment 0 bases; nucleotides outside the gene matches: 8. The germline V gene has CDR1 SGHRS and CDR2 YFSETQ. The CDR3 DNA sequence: TGCGCCAGCAGCCCGGGGGACAGGGCTAGCTCCTACGAGCAGTACGTC. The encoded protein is CASSPGDRASSYEQYV.

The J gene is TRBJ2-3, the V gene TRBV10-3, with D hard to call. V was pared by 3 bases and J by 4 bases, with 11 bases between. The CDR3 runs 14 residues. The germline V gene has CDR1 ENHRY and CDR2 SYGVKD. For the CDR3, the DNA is TGTGCCATCAGTGAACCCCGACTCGCAGATACGCAGTATTTT. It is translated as CAISEPRLADTQYF.

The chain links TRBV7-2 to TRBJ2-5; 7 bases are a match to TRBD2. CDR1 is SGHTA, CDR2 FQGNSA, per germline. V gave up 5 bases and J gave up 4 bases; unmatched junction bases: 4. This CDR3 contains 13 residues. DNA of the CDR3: TGTGCCAGCAGCGATTCTAGCGGAGAGACCCAGTACTTC. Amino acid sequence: CASSDSSGETQYF.

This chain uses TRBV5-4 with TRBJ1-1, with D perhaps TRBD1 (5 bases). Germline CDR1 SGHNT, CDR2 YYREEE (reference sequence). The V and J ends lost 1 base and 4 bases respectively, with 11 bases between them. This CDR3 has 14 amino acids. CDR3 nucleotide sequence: TGTGCCAGCAGCTTGATGTCGGGGGGCACTGAAGCTTTCTTT. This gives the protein CASSLMSGGTEAFF.

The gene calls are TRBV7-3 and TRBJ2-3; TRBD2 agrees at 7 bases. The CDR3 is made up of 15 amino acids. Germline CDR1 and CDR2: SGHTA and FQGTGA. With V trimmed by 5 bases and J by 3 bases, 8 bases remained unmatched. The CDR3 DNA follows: TGTGCCAGCAGCATAGTGGGGGGAGGGACAGATACGCAGTATTTT. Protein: CASSIVGGGTDTQYF. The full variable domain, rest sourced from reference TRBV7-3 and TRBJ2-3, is GAGVSQTPSNKVTEKGKYVELRCDPISGHTALYWYRQSLGQGPEFLIYFQGTGAADDSGLPNDRFFAVRPEGSVSTLKIQRTERGDSAVYLCASSIVGGGTDTQYFGPGTRLTVL.

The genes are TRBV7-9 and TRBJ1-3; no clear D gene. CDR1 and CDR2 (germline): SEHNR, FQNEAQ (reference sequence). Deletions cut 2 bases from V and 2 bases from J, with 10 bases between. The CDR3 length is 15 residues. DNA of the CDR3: TGTGCCAGCAGCTTATCGGGAACACCTGGAAACACCATATATTTT. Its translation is CASSLSGTPGNTIYF.

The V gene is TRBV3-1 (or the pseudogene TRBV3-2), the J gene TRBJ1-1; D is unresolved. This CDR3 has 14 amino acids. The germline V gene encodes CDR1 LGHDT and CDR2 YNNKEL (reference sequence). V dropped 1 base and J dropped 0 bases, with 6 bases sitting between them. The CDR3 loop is CASSQGVMNTEAFF. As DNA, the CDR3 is TGTGCCAGCAGCCAAGGCGTAATGAACACTGAAGCTTTCTTT.

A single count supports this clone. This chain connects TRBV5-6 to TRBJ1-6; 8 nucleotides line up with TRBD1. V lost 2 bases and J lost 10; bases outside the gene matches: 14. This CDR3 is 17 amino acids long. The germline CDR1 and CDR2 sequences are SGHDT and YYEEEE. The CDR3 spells CASSLGTGSRRGSPLHF. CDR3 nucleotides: TGTGCCAGCAGCTTAGGGACAGGTTCCCGGCGAGGCTCACCCCTCCACTTT.

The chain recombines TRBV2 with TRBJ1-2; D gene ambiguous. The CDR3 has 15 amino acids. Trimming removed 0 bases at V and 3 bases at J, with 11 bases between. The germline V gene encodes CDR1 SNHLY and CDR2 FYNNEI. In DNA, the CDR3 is TGTGCCAGCAGTGAAGCATTGACGCTAGACTATGGCTACACCTTC. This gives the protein CASSEALTLDYGYTF.

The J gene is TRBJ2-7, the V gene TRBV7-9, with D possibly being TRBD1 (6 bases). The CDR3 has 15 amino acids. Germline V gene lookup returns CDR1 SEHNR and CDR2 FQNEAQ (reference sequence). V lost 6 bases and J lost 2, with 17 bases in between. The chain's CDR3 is CASSFYTTGAYEQYF. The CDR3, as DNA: TGTGCCAGCAGTTTTTACACGACAGGCGCCTACGAGCAGTACTTC. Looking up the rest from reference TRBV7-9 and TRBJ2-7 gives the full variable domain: DTGVSQNPRHKITKRGQNVTFRCDPISEHNRLYWYRQTLGQGPEFLTYFQNEAQLEKSRLLSDRFSAERPKGSFSTLEIQRTEQGDSAMYLCASSFYTTGAYEQYFGPGTRLTVT.

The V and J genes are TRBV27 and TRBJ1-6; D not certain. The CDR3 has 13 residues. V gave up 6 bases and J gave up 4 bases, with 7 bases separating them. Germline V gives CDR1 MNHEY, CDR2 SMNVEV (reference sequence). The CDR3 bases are TGTGCCAGCAGCCTTCGTTATAATTCACCCCTCCACTTT. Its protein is CASSLRYNSPLHF.

CDR3 sequence: CASRDSSGGLNTEAFF. The CDR3 bases are TGTGCCAGTAGGGATAGCTCGGGGGGATTGAACACTGAAGCTTTCTTT. The chain has TRBV19 and TRBJ1-1; D possibly corresponds to TRBD1 (5 bases). V lost 6 bases to trimming and J lost 0 bases, with 17 bases between them. This CDR3 has 16 amino acids. CDR1 is LNHDA and CDR2 is SQIVND in the germline V gene (reference sequence).

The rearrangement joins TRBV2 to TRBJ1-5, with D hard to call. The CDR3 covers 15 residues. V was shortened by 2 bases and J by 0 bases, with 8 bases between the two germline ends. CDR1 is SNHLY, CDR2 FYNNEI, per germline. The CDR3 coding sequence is TGTGCCAGCAGTGAATTTGTAGATAGCAATCAGCCCCAGCATTTT. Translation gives CASSEFVDSNQPQHF.

The CDR3 region is CSASDSGGYETQYF. The DNA of the CDR3 is TGCAGTGCTAGTGACAGCGGGGGGTATGAGACCCAGTACTTC. The rearrangement links TRBV20-1 to TRBJ2-5, with 9 bases aligning to TRBD2. CDR1 is DFQATT and CDR2 is SNEGSKA in the germline V gene (reference sequence). CDR3 length: 14 residues. V shed 3 bases, J shed 5 bases, and the junction held 7 bases outside the gene matches.

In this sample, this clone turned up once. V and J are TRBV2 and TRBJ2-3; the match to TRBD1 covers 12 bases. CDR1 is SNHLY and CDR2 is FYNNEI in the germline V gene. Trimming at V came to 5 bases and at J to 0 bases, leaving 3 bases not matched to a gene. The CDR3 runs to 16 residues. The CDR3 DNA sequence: TGTGCCAGCAGTCGGGACAGGGGGCCTAGCACAGATACGCAGTATTTT. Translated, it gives CASSRDRGPSTDTQYF.

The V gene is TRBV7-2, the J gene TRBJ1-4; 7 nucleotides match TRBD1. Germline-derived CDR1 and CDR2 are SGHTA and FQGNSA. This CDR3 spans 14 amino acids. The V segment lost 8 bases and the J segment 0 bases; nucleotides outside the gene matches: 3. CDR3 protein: CASGQGATNEKLFF. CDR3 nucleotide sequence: TGTGCCAGCGGGCAGGGGGCAACTAATGAAAAACTGTTTTTT.

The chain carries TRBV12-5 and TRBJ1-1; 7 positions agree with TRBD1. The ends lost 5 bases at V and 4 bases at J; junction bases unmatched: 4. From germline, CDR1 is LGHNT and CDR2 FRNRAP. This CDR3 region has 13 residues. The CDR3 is CASGRAGGTEAFF. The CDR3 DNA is TGTGCTAGTGGTAGGGCAGGGGGCACTGAAGCTTTCTTT.

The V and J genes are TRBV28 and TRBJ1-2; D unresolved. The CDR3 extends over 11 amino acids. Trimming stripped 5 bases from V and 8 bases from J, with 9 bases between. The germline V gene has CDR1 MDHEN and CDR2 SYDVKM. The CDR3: CASSGEKGYTF. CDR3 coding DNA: TGTGCCAGCAGTGGGGAGAAAGGCTACACCTTC.

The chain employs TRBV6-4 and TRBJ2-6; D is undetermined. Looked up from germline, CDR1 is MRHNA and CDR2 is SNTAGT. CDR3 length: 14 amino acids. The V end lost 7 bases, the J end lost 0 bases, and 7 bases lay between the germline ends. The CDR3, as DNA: TGTGCCAGCACTAAGTTCTCTGGGGCCAACGTCCTGACTTTC. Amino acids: CASTKFSGANVLTF.

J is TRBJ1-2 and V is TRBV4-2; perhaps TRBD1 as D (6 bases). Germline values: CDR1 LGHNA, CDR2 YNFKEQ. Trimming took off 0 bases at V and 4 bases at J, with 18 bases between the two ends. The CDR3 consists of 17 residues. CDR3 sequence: CASSQDQGAGASYGYTF. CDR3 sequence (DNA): TGTGCCAGCAGCCAAGATCAAGGCGCAGGGGCCAGCTATGGCTACACCTTC.

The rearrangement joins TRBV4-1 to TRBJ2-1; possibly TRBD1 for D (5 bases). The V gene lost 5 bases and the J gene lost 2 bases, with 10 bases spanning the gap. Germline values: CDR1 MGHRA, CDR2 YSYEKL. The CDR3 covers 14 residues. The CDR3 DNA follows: TGCGCCAGCAGCATCGTACAGGCCTACAATGAGCAGTTCTTC. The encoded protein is CASSIVQAYNEQFF.

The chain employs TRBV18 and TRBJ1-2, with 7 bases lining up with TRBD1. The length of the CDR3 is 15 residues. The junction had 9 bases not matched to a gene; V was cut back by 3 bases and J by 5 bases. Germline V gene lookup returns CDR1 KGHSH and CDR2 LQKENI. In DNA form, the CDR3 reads TGTGCCAGCTCACCCATGGACAGGAGCGAATATGGCTACACCTTC. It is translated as CASSPMDRSEYGYTF.

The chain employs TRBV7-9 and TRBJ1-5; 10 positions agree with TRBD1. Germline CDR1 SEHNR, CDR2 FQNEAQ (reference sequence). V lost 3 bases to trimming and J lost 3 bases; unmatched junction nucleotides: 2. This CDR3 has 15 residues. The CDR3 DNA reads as TGTGCCAGCAGCTTGACAGGGGGCATCAATCAGCCCCAGCATTTT. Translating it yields CASSLTGGINQPQHF.

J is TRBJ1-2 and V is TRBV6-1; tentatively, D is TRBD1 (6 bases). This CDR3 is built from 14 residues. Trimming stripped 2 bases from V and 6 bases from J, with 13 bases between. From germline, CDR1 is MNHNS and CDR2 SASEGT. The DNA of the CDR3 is TGTGCCAGCAGTGAATTTTCAGGGGCGAATGGCTACACCTTC. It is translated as CASSEFSGANGYTF.

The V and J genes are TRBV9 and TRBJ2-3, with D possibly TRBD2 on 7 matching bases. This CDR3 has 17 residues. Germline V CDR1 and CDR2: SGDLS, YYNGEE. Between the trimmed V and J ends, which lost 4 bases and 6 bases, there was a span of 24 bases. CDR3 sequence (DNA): TGTGCCAGCAGCACCCCCGGGAATGCGGGGGCAAAGGATACGCAGTATTTT. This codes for CASSTPGNAGAKDTQYF.

The CDR3, as DNA: TGTGCCAGCAGCGAGGACAATAGCAATCAGCCCCAGCATTTT. Amino acid sequence: CASSEDNSNQPQHF. The V gene is TRBV5-5, the J gene TRBJ1-5; D is perhaps TRBD1 (5 bases). Trimming took 4 bases from V and 0 from J, leaving 8 bases between them. The CDR3 runs to 14 residues. Germline assignment: CDR1 SGHKS and CDR2 YYEKEE (reference sequence).